A selection of T cell receptor beta chains follows, all from one sample in a study of cytomegalovirus exposure and HLA in healthy donors. Libraries were prepared by immunoSEQ multiplex PCR; TCRdb keeps only in-frame clonotypes and omits some of them. Of approximately 140,000 clones in the sample, roughly four fifths were seen once. Sequencing was carried out using PBMCs. The source is a boy aged 5-17 years in good health and CMV-seronegative. The CDR3 runs from the conserved cysteine through the conserved F or W. The D gene is left open where the match is weak. Expanded clones are given a class, and other clones once, few, many or no size at all.

D gene	V gene	J gene	clone size	CDR3 protein	CDR3 DNA
.	TRBV15	TRBJ1-1	once	CATSTGQDAEWNTEAFF	TGTGCCACCAGCACAGGGCAGGACGCCGAGTGGAACACTGAAGCTTTCTTT
.	TRBV7-2	TRBJ2-7	few	CASSLSFYEQYF	TGTGCCAGCAGCTTATCCTTCTACGAGCAGTACTTC
TRBD1	TRBV5-4	TRBJ1-4	.	CASSRDRLGEKLFF	TGTGCCAGCAGCCGGGACAGGCTTGGAGAAAAACTGTTTTTT
TRBD2	TRBV25-1	TRBJ2-1	few	CASSESGVTSVQFF	TGTGCCAGCAGTGAGTCAGGGGTGACTAGCGTGCAGTTCTTC
.	TRBV4-3	TRBJ2-5	.	CASSQDEQGRETQYF	TGCGCCAGCAGCCAAGATGAGCAGGGAAGAGAGACCCAGTACTTC
.	TRBV4-1	TRBJ2-2	.	CASSQDPAGELFF	TGCGCCAGCAGCCAAGACCCAGCCGGGGAGCTGTTTTTT
.	TRBV5-4	TRBJ2-1	.	CASSGGAGAHTFDNEQFF	TGTGCCAGCAGCGGGGGGGCGGGGGCCCATACTTTCGACAATGAGCAGTTCTTC
TRBD2	TRBV4-1	TRBJ2-7	.	CASSQIGTTYEQYF	TGCGCCAGCAGCCAAATCGGGACTACCTACGAGCAGTACTTC
.	TRBV5-4	TRBJ2-3	.	CATQGLDTQYF	TGTGCCACTCAGGGATTAGATACGCAGTATTTT
.	TRBV15	TRBJ2-1	.	CATSPAGLNNEQFF	TGTGCCACCAGCCCTGCGGGATTGAACAATGAGCAGTTCTTC
TRBD2	TRBV6-5	TRBJ2-5	.	CASNLAGGSPTTQYF	TGTGCCAGCAATTTAGCGGGAGGGTCCCCCACGACCCAGTACTTC
TRBD2	TRBV19	TRBJ2-7	.	CASSSAGGSSYEQYF	TGTGCCAGTAGTTCAGCGGGAGGGAGCTCCTACGAGCAGTACTTC
.	TRBV19	TRBJ2-7	.	CASSLSGARRQYF	TGTGCCAGTAGTCTTTCAGGGGCTAGGCGGCAGTACTTC
TRBD2	TRBV7-9	TRBJ2-1	.	CASSDFSGNPYNEQFF	TGTGCCAGCAGCGACTTTAGCGGGAACCCCTACAATGAGCAGTTCTTC
.	TRBV6-1	TRBJ1-1	.	CASSETGFSEAFF	TGTGCCAGCAGTGAAACAGGGTTTTCTGAAGCTTTCTTT
TRBD2	TRBV7-8	TRBJ2-1	.	CASSLGLAGDYTEQFF	TGTGCCAGCAGTCTAGGACTAGCGGGAGATTATACTGAGCAGTTCTTC
.	TRBV5-4	TRBJ2-1	.	CASSLEGGSYNEQFF	TGTGCCAGCAGCTTGGAGGGAGGCTCCTACAATGAGCAGTTCTTC
.	TRBV9	TRBJ1-4	.	CASSVGATNEKLFF	TGTGCCAGCAGCGTGGGCGCAACTAATGAAAAACTGTTTTTT
.	TRBV6-1	TRBJ2-5	few	CASSELGQGWETQYF	TGTGCCAGCAGTGAATTGGGGCAGGGTTGGGAGACCCAGTACTTC
.	TRBV5-1	TRBJ1-4	.	CASSLESVATNEKLFF	TGCGCCAGCAGCCTCGAGAGCGTCGCAACTAATGAAAAACTGTTTTTT
TRBD2	TRBV29-1	TRBJ2-5	once	CSPLGLAGEGGQETQYF	TGCAGCCCCTTAGGACTAGCGGGAGAGGGAGGCCAAGAGACCCAGTACTTC
TRBD2	TRBV7-8	TRBJ2-5	.	CASSLVRAGVRETQYF	TGTGCCAGCAGCTTAGTTCGAGCGGGAGTAAGGGAGACCCAGTACTTC
TRBD1	TRBV27	TRBJ2-2	.	CASSPPGQGLTGELFF	TGTGCCAGCAGTCCACCGGGACAGGGGTTAACCGGGGAGCTGTTTTTT
TRBD1	TRBV5-1	TRBJ1-1	.	CASSLTFLGQGGTEAFF	TGCGCCAGCAGCTTAACCTTCCTCGGACAGGGGGGCACTGAAGCTTTCTTT